The subject of this entry is one T cell receptor (beta chain). Its cognate antigen is unknown. The data derive from a study of cytomegalovirus exposure and HLA in healthy donors. Study-wide findings and caveats: One cluster of highly shared sequence variants probably arose as a sequencing artifact.

The CDR3 is made up of 16 amino acids. The V gene lost 2 bases and the J gene lost 5 bases, with 19 bases spanning the gap. Germline-derived CDR1 and CDR2 are SGHVS and FQNEAQ. The primer mix had 60 Vbeta and 13 Jbeta primers. The method was immunoSEQ multiplex PCR; TCRdb's version includes in-frame clones alone and lacks a portion of them. The table lists 100,000 to 120,000 clones, 74% of them singletons, with around 4.3% in the top ten. The V and J genes are TRBV7-8 and TRBJ2-7; possible D gene TRBD1, 6 bases. The sequenced sample was PBMCs. The sequence came from a middle-aged woman in good health and CMV-seropositive. In DNA, the CDR3 is TGTGCCAGCAGCTTAACCTTGACAGGCAGATGGGACGAGCAGTACTTC. It codes for CASSLTLTGRWDEQYF.